This T cell receptor (beta chain) stems from a study of identical twins. Points from the study as a whole: Surplus twin overlap in beta out-of-frame sequences was less pronounced. Findings depended on cross-sectional statistics rather than tracking the same donors.

Each CDR3 protein gets one entry after TCRdb re-called the 5' RACE reads with MiXCR. The data contain a few hundred thousand distinct CDR3 sequences, less than 9.5% of them singletons. Only a few counts were recorded for this clonotype. The antigen is not known. CDR1 is SEHNR and CDR2 is FQNEAQ in the germline V gene (reference sequence). Trimming left V 5 bases short and J 0 bases short, with 17 bases between. This CDR3 contains 16 residues. These data were likewise used in another study, on yellow fever vaccine responses in identical twins.

The source is a woman under 30 in good health. V and J are TRBV7-9 and TRBJ2-7; D may correspond to TRBD1 or TRBD2 (7 bases each). Input material: CD8+ T cells sorted from blood. CDR3 nucleotides: TGTGCCAGCAGCCCCCCAGGGGGGGACAACTCCTACGAGCAGTACTTC. The encoded protein is CASSPPGGDNSYEQYF. Using reference TRBV7-9 and TRBJ2-7 for the parts outside the CDR3, the full variable domain is DTGVSQNPRHKITKRGQNVTFRCDPISEHNRLYWYRQTLGQGPEFLTYFQNEAQLEKSRLLSDRFSAERPKGSFSTLEIQRTEQGDSAMYLCASSPPGGDNSYEQYFGPGTRLTVT.